This TCR beta chain comes out of a study of shared clonotypes between healthy human individuals. Study-wide findings and caveats: With a handful of donors compared, around 4.7% of naive CD4 clonotypes were shared. Specimens sampled were limited to blood, with tissue repertoires likely differing.

V lost 6 bases and J 5 bases, leaving 13 bases between the germline ends. Germline V gives CDR1 MNHEY, CDR2 SVGAGI. The CDR3 loop spans 13 amino acids. Generated by immunoSEQ multiplex PCR, the TCRdb table keeps only in-frame clones and is missing some. The sample holds about 1.4 million clones; 96% are singletons and the top ten take about 1.2%. Turning to this clone: The antigen is not known.

Splitting of CD4+ cells produced CD45RA+ naive and CD45RA-negative memory subsets. The receptor was derived from a man aged 30-40 years in good health. The specimen sequenced was naive CD4+ T cells sorted from blood. Subset noted: CD45RA+ positively selected. The chain uses TRBV6-5 and TRBJ2-5; the D call may be TRBD1 or TRBD2 (7 bases each). The CDR3 nucleotides read TGTGCCAGCAGCGCCAGGGGGGGGGAGACCCAGTACTTC. It specifies CASSARGGETQYF.